Following are 17 T cell receptor beta chains from one sample sequenced in a study of regulatory T cells in long-lasting Graves disease. Time point of the sample: persistent/refractory GD, antithyroid drugs over 5 years with positive TRAb. Isolated PBMC RNA provided the starting material for the TCR library. Investigators prepared the TCR beta libraries by applying iRepertoire HTBI primers and Arm-PCR of CDR3 regions. One entry per CDR3 protein results from TCRdb running MiXCR on the multiplex PCR reads. The data show hundreds of thousands of distinct CDR3 sequences, around 21% seen once. The starting material was peripheral blood mononuclear cells (PBMCs), obtained when the disease was refractory, from a patient treated with antithyroid drugs. These receptor sequences come from a female donor with Graves disease.

At least ten counts were recorded for this clonotype. J is TRBJ2-7 and V is TRBV6-1, with 7 positions matching TRBD2. This CDR3 region has 15 residues. Trimming removed 2 bases from V and 5 bases from J; junction bases left unmatched: 9. Germline-derived CDR1 and CDR2 are MNHNS and SASEGT. The DNA of the CDR3 is TGTGCCAGCAGTGAAACCCAGGGCGGGAGCGACGAGCAGTACTTC. This encodes CASSETQGGSDEQYF.

This clonotype appeared many times. The J gene is TRBJ1-2, the V gene TRBV11-2, with D tentatively TRBD1 (5 bases). V lost 1 base and J 9 bases, leaving 15 bases between the germline ends. The CDR3 has 14 amino acids. Germline assignment: CDR1 SGHAT and CDR2 FQNNGV. CDR3 nucleotides: TGTGCCAGCAGCTTAGTGACAGAGGCTGAGCGCTACACCTTC. Its translation: CASSLVTEAERYTF.

This clonotype turned up a few times. J is TRBJ2-7 and V is TRBV4-1, with 7 bases lining up with TRBD1. From germline, CDR1 is MGHRA and CDR2 YSYEKL. The CDR3 is made up of 15 amino acids. The ends lost 2 bases at V and 0 bases at J; junction bases unmatched: 4. CDR3 protein: CASSQTGDSSYEQYF. The CDR3 bases are TGCGCCAGCAGCCAAACAGGGGACAGCTCCTACGAGCAGTACTTC.

This clonotype was detected many times. The chain joins TRBV20-1 to TRBJ1-6; the D gene is possibly TRBD1 (6 bases). This CDR3 is built from 16 residues. From germline, CDR1 is DFQATT and CDR2 SNEGSKA (reference sequence). Trimming took off 0 bases at V and 7 bases at J, with 16 bases between the two ends. CDR3 in DNA: TGCAGTGCTAGAGAAGCAAGGGGGTCCACAAATTCACCCCTCCACTTT. Translated: CSAREARGSTNSPLHF.

Regarding this clonotype: With a far larger clone one base away, a read error is the likely cause. The chain couples TRBV10-3 to TRBJ2-5, with TRBD2 as a possible D gene (6 bases). There are 16 residues in the CDR3. V gave up 5 bases and J gave up 6 bases, with 22 bases separating them. In germline, CDR1 is ENHRY, CDR2 SYGVKD. The CDR3 DNA reads as TGTGCCATCAGTACCACCGGGGCGGGGTTTAGGAAGACCCAGTACTTC. Translated: CAISTTGAGFRKTQYF.

The rearrangement links TRBV6-2 or TRBV6-3 to TRBJ2-7, with 7 bases aligning to TRBD2. Per the germline V gene, CDR1 is MNHEY and CDR2 is SVGEGT. The ends lost 0 bases at V and 4 bases at J; junction bases unmatched: 9. The CDR3 has 16 residues. The CDR3 region has the DNA TGTGCCAGCAGTTACTCAAGCGGGACCCCAGTATACGAGCAGTACTTC. This codes for CASSYSSGTPVYEQYF.

The chain couples TRBV9 to TRBJ2-4, with 7 bases that match TRBD2. The CDR3 has 16 residues. Germline CDR1 is SGDLS and CDR2 is YYNGEE. Trimming cost V 0 bases and J 4 bases; bases outside gene matches: 7. CDR3 amino acids: CASSVDVAGVKNIQYF. CDR3 DNA sequence: TGTGCCAGCAGCGTAGACGTTGCGGGAGTGAAAAACATTCAGTACTTC.

In this sample, this clonotype turned up many times. The chain employs TRBV6-1 and TRBJ1-1; D might be TRBD1 (5 bases). Germline V gene sequence: CDR1 MNHNS, CDR2 SASEGT. The CDR3 loop spans 16 amino acids. Trimming took off 6 bases at V and 0 bases at J, with 17 bases between the two ends. The CDR3 sequence: CASRGRDGGMNTEAFF. DNA for the CDR3: TGTGCCAGCAGAGGACGGGACGGCGGTATGAACACTGAAGCTTTCTTT.

This clonotype was recorded at least ten times. The chain uses TRBV7-2 and TRBJ1-2, with D tentatively TRBD1 (6 bases). V dropped 5 bases and J dropped 2 bases, with 12 bases sitting between them. This CDR3 has 14 residues. Germline values: CDR1 SGHTA, CDR2 FQGNSA. CDR3 residues: CASSPGGGNYGYTF. CDR3 nucleotide sequence: TGTGCCAGCAGCCCCGGGGGGGGCAACTATGGCTACACCTTC.

This clonotype was detected ten times or more. The chain uses TRBV7-9 and TRBJ2-5, with D unclear. CDR3 length: 13 amino acids. Trimming shortened V by 1 base and J by 2 bases, and 5 bases separated the two germline ends. Germline V CDR1 and CDR2: SEHNR, FQNEAQ (reference sequence). CDR3 protein: CASSLVPQETQYF. CDR3 nucleotides: TGTGCCAGCAGCTTAGTTCCGCAAGAGACCCAGTACTTC.

Notes on this clonotype: A read error is possible here, since a much larger clone lies one base away. J is TRBJ1-2 and V is TRBV5-1; 9 bases agree with TRBD1. Germline V CDR1 and CDR2: SGHRS, YFSETQ. V lost 4 bases to trimming and J lost 12 bases; unmatched junction nucleotides: 7. The CDR3 is 12 residues long. CDR3 nucleotides: TGCGCCAGCAGCGGGACAGGGACCGGCCACACCTTC. As protein: CASSGTGTGHTF.

Concerning this clonotype itself: With a much larger clone just one base away, this may be a read error. This is likely a read error, given that the CDR3 carries no conserved phenylalanine or tryptophan at its end. This chain links TRBV11-2 with TRBJ2-7, with 9 bases identical to TRBD2. CDR3 length equals 15 residues. Trimming removed 0 bases from V and 7 bases from J; junction bases left unmatched: 7. CDR1 is SGHAT, CDR2 FQNNGV, per germline. The CDR3, as DNA: TGTGCCAGCAGCTTAGATTGGGAGCTAGCGGGAGAGCAGTACCTC. It is translated as CASSLDWELAGEQYL.

This clonotype has a handful of counts. The V and J genes are TRBV20-1 and TRBJ1-1, with a weak D call TRBD1 (5 bases). The CDR3 is 12 residues long. From germline, CDR1 is DFQATT and CDR2 SNEGSKA (reference sequence). Between the trimmed V and J ends, which lost 7 bases and 1 base, there was a span of 10 bases. The CDR3 nucleotides are TGCAGTGAAAGGAGGGGGAACACTGAAGCTTTCTTT. Encoded protein: CSERRGNTEAFF.

A word on this clonotype: At one end the junction does not follow the germline gene, possibly because of a read error. This chain connects TRBV9 to TRBJ1-5, with D maybe TRBD1 (5 bases). This CDR3 is 13 amino acids long. Germline V gene lookup returns CDR1 SGDLS and CDR2 YYNGEE. The CDR3 nucleotides read TGTGCCAACAGCGGGGGGGGAGATCAGCCCCAGCATTTT. Protein: CANSGGGDQPQHF.

This clonotype was detected many times. J is TRBJ1-1 and V is TRBV19; possibly TRBD1 for D (6 bases). CDR1 and CDR2 from the germline V gene are LNHDA and SQIVND (reference sequence). The CDR3 is 15 amino acids. V lost 3 bases and J lost 5, with 16 bases in between. The DNA of the CDR3 is TGTGCCAGTAGTATCTCGGGGGCGCGTCGGACTGAAGCTTTCTTT. Its protein product is CASSISGARRTEAFF.

J is TRBJ1-1 and V is TRBV30; no reliable D call. The CDR3 is 14 amino acids. Germline loops: CDR1 GTSNPN, CDR2 SVGIG (reference sequence). V was trimmed by 0 bases and J by 1 base, leaving 9 bases between them. The CDR3 coding sequence is TGTGCCTGGAGTGTACGGCAGAGGAACACTGAAGCTTTCTTT. Residues: CAWSVRQRNTEAFF.

This clonotype was counted at least ten times. This rearrangement joins TRBV28 to TRBJ2-5, with D perhaps matching TRBD2 (5 bases). Germline V gene sequence: CDR1 MDHEN, CDR2 SYDVKM. The V end lost 2 bases, the J end lost 5 bases, and 9 bases lay between the germline ends. There are 13 residues in the CDR3. Here the CDR3 reads CASSLEGIETQYF. The CDR3 DNA follows: TGTGCCAGCAGTTTAGAGGGAATTGAGACCCAGTACTTC. Based on the CDR3 plus reference TRBV28 and TRBJ2-5, the full variable domain is DVKVTQSSRYLVKRTGEKVFLECVQDMDHENMFWYRQDPGLGLRLIYFSYDVKMKEKGDIPEGYSVSREKKERFSLILESASTNQTSMYLCASSLEGIETQYFGPGTRLLVL.